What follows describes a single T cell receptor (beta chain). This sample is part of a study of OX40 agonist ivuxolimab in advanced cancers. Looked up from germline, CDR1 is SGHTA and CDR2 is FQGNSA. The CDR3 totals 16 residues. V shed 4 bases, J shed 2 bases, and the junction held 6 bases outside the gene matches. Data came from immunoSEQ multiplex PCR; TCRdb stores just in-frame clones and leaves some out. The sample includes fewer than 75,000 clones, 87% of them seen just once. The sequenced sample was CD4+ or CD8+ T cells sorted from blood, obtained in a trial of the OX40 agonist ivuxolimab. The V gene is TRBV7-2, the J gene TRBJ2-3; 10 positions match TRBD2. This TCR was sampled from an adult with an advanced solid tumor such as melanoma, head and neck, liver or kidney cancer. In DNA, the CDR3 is TGTGCCAGCAGCTCTTTAGCGGGAGGCCCCACAGATACGCAGTATTTT. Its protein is CASSSLAGGPTDTQYF.